This T cell receptor beta chain is from a study of blood T cells in healthy people across ages. The authors ran a second PCR of roughly 6 to 11 cycles using a sample-barcoded 5' primer and a J-beta primer mix. TCRdb processed the 5' RACE reads anew with MiXCR; each CDR3 protein has one entry. The sample carries 540,000 or so distinct CDR3 sequences, more than 20% recorded once. About this clonotype itself: No antigen is known for it.

CDR3 size: 13 residues. V lost 3 bases, J lost 7 bases, and 12 bases lay in between. The germline V gene encodes CDR1 MDHEN and CDR2 SYDVKM. Study findings and constraints: Diversity was higher, and naive CD4+ cells more numerous, in long-lived donors than in aged donors.

The same specimen was also included in a second study, on T cells of mothers and their children.

The TCR sequence derives from a boy under 18 in good health. The chain links TRBV28 to TRBJ2-5; TRBD2 might be the D (5 bases). Sequenced input: blood. The CDR3 DNA sequence: TGTGCCAGCAGTTTTAGTCGGGGTGGGACCCAGTACTTC. It is translated as CASSFSRGGTQYF.